A selection of T cell receptor beta chains follows, all from one sample in a study of OX40 agonist ivuxolimab in advanced cancers. Profiling relied on immunoSEQ multiplex PCR, and the TCRdb table lists in-frame clones only, not all of them. The data hold about 76,000 clones, with over 75% observed a single time. The input for sequencing was CD4+ or CD8+ T cells sorted from blood, taken in a trial of the OX40 agonist ivuxolimab. The receptors shown here come from an adult with an advanced solid tumor such as melanoma, head and neck, liver or kidney cancer. Each CDR3 is given with its conserved first and last residue. The D gene is left open where the match is weak. Clone size is stated in some rows and not others, as once, few, many or a class when expanded.

v_gene	abundance	j_gene	d_gene	len	CDR3aa	CDR3nt
TRBV18	-	TRBJ2-5	TRBD2	15	CASSHSGGLQETQYF	TGTGCCAGCTCACATAGCGGGGGGCTCCAAGAGACCCAGTACTTC
TRBV5-4	-	TRBJ2-7	-	15	CASSSGQMSSYEQYF	TGTGCCAGCAGCTCAGGACAGATGAGCTCCTACGAGCAGTACTTC
TRBV7-2	-	TRBJ2-5	TRBD1	14	CASSRGGAGETQYF	TGTGCCAGCAGCAGAGGGGGCGCCGGAGAGACCCAGTACTTC
TRBV19	-	TRBJ1-2	TRBD1	15	CASSPSGQGHYGYTF	TGTGCCAGTAGTCCCTCGGGACAGGGGCACTATGGCTACACCTTC
TRBV7-9	-	TRBJ2-7	-	15	CASSLFIGLRYEQYF	TGTGCCAGCAGCTTATTTATCGGACTGAGGTACGAGCAGTACTTC
TRBV6-5	-	TRBJ2-1	-	14	CASSQASGYNEQFF	TGTGCCAGCAGTCAGGCCTCTGGGTACAATGAGCAGTTCTTC
TRBV6-6	once	TRBJ2-5	-	14	CASSSARVVETQYF	TGTGCCAGCAGTTCGGCCAGGGTCGTAGAGACCCAGTACTTC
TRBV7-9	-	TRBJ1-3	-	17	CASSLAWQPNFGNTIYF	TGTGCCAGCAGCTTAGCGTGGCAGCCCAACTTTGGAAACACCATATATTTT
TRBV20-1	-	TRBJ2-1	-	11	CSAEEPGGQFF	TGCAGTGCGGAAGAACCCGGGGGGCAGTTCTTC
TRBV7-8	-	TRBJ2-1	TRBD1	16	CASSGKSGQPWDEQFF	TGTGCCAGCAGCGGGAAGTCGGGACAGCCTTGGGATGAGCAGTTCTTC
TRBV6-5	-	TRBJ1-1	-	16	CASSYSVDRVNTEAFF	TGTGCCAGCAGTTACTCGGTTGACCGAGTGAACACTGAAGCTTTCTTT
TRBV15	-	TRBJ2-1	-	15	CATSRKGSSYNEQFF	TGTGCCACCAGCAGAAAGGGGAGCTCCTACAATGAGCAGTTCTTC
TRBV11-3	-	TRBJ2-1	TRBD2	16	CASSLAGGLGYNEQFF	TGTGCCAGCAGCTTAGCGGGAGGGCTGGGCTACAATGAGCAGTTCTTC
TRBV18	-	TRBJ2-1	-	14	CASSPKVGGNEQFF	TGTGCCAGCTCACCAAAGGTAGGGGGAAATGAGCAGTTCTTC
TRBV5-4	-	TRBJ2-3	-	14	CASSPGTGADTQYF	TGTGCCAGCAGCCCCGGGACCGGCGCAGATACGCAGTATTTT
TRBV5-1	-	TRBJ2-1	-	16	CASSSRLLSSYNEQFF	TGCGCCAGCAGCTCAAGACTCCTGAGCTCCTACAATGAGCAGTTCTTC
TRBV15	-	TRBJ2-2	-	15	CATSRAGSNTGELFF	TGTGCCACCAGCAGAGCGGGATCGAACACCGGGGAGCTGTTTTTT
TRBV5-1	once	TRBJ2-5	-	15	CASSVPRGVQETQYF	TGCGCCAGCAGCGTACCCAGGGGGGTCCAAGAGACCCAGTACTTC
TRBV28	-	TRBJ1-2	TRBD1	13	CASSWTGAYGYTF	TGTGCCAGCAGTTGGACAGGCGCCTATGGCTACACCTTC
TRBV5-1	-	TRBJ2-7	-	14	CASSLTGDSYEQYF	TGCGCCAGCAGCTTGACCGGCGACTCCTACGAGCAGTACTTC
TRBV5-6	once	TRBJ2-2	TRBD1	15	CASRSRDRGSGELFF	TGTGCCAGCAGAAGCCGGGACAGGGGGTCCGGGGAGCTGTTTTTT
TRBV20-1	-	TRBJ1-1	-	10	CSVPSLPAFF	TGCAGTGTCCCAAGTCTGCCGGCTTTCTTT
TRBV20-1	few	TRBJ2-7	-	11	CSAVVEYEQYF	TGCAGTGCTGTTGTGGAATACGAGCAGTACTTC
TRBV14	-	TRBJ2-3	-	13	CASSQAIWDTQYF	TGTGCCAGCAGCCAGGCGATATGGGATACGCAGTATTTT
TRBV7-9	few	TRBJ2-2	-	12	CASSFLTGELFF	TGTGCCAGCAGCTTTCTCACCGGGGAGCTGTTTTTT
TRBV29-1	-	TRBJ2-3	-	13	CSVEGTDLNPQYF	TGCAGCGTTGAAGGGACCGACCTTAATCCGCAGTATTTT
TRBV7-2	-	TRBJ2-1	-	12	CASSLAAVGQFF	TGTGCCAGCAGCTTAGCCGCGGTTGGGCAGTTCTTC
TRBV30	-	TRBJ2-5	TRBD1	13	CAWSGDRVGTQYF	TGTGCCTGGAGCGGGGACAGGGTCGGGACCCAGTACTTC
TRBV7-2	-	TRBJ2-3	TRBD2	15	CASSLTSGLGDTQYF	TGTGCCAGCAGCTTGACTAGCGGGTTGGGAGATACGCAGTATTTT
TRBV7-9	-	TRBJ2-7	-	14	CASSFGTVSYEQYF	TGTGCCAGCAGCTTTGGGACGGTATCCTACGAGCAGTACTTC
TRBV6-5	-	TRBJ2-1	-	12	CASSQGYNEQFF	TGTGCCAGCAGTCAGGGCTACAATGAGCAGTTCTTC
TRBV19	-	TRBJ1-2	-	13	CASSTTANYGYTF	TGTGCCAGTAGCACAACTGCTAACTATGGCTACACCTTC
TRBV28	-	TRBJ2-7	TRBD2	16	CASSGIAGGSSYEQYF	TGTGCCAGCAGTGGCATAGCGGGGGGGTCATCCTACGAGCAGTACTTC
TRBV2	-	TRBJ1-2	-	13	CASSKTGYYGYTF	TGTGCCAGCAGCAAGACAGGCTACTATGGCTACACCTTC
TRBV11-2	-	TRBJ2-7	-	14	CASSLVGLSYEQYF	TGTGCCAGCAGCTTAGTCGGACTTTCATACGAGCAGTACTTC
TRBV4-1	few	TRBJ1-3	TRBD1	16	CASSPGTGSSGNTIYF	TGCGCCAGCAGCCCGGGGACAGGGAGCTCTGGAAACACCATATATTTT
TRBV5-1	once	TRBJ2-1	-	14	CASSFFSATREQFF	TGCGCCAGCAGCTTCTTCTCGGCTACTAGGGAACAGTTCTTC
TRBV6-5	-	TRBJ1-3	-	12	CASTTAGNTIYF	TGTGCCAGCACTACAGCCGGAAACACCATATATTTT
TRBV29-1	-	TRBJ1-6	-	13	CSVEVERGSPLHF	TGCAGCGTTGAGGTGGAAAGGGGATCACCCCTCCACTTT
TRBV12-2	-	TRBJ2-4	-	15	CASRLVCEAKNIQYF	TGTGCAAGTCGCTTAGTGTGCGAGGCCAAAAACATTCAGTACTTC
TRBV19	-	TRBJ2-2	-	14	CASSGLTSTGELFF	TGTGCCAGTAGTGGTCTTACGAGCACCGGGGAGCTGTTTTTT
TRBV6-5	-	TRBJ1-2	-	13	CASRLRGPYGYTF	TGTGCCAGCAGGCTAAGAGGTCCCTATGGCTACACCTTC
TRBV5-1	-	TRBJ1-5	-	15	CASSLQGGSNQPQHF	TGCGCCAGCAGCTTGCAGGGTGGGAGCAATCAGCCCCAGCATTTT
TRBV7-8	-	TRBJ1-5	-	15	CASSLQGWSNQPQHF	TGTGCCAGCAGCCTACAGGGTTGGAGCAATCAGCCCCAGCATTTT
TRBV21-1	-	TRBJ2-7	-	19	CASSKERGCPRTGAYEQYF	TGTGCCAGCAGCAAAGAAAGGGGATGCCCGCGGACAGGGGCCTACGAGCAGTACTTC